The rows below give T cell receptor beta chains drawn from one sample of a study of beta chain features in type 1 diabetes. TCRdb's copy holds only in-frame clones and misses some; the assay was immunoSEQ multiplex PCR. Here the sample spans 130,000 to 150,000 clones, about 10% being singletons. Sample: naive CD4+ T cells from blood. The source is a man between 18 and 29 years old in good health. The CDR3 runs from the conserved cysteine through the conserved F or W. A D gene is named only where the DNA matches it firmly. The size entry is marked missing in some rows and otherwise reads once, few, many or a size class.

j_call clone_size v_call d_call cdr3_nt cdr3_aa
TRBJ2-7 - TRBV5-1 - TGCGCCAGCAGCTTTGGAGGTTCCACCTACGAGCAGTACTTC CASSFGGSTYEQYF
TRBJ2-7 - TRBV19 - TGTGCCAGTAGTATCCTCAGGGGCTCCTACGAGCAGTACTTC CASSILRGSYEQYF
TRBJ2-3 few TRBV25-1 - TGTGCCAGCAGTGAAAGTTCCAGGGCCGGCACAGATACGCAGTATTTT CASSESSRAGTDTQYF
TRBJ2-7 - TRBV19 TRBD2 TGTGCCAGTAGTCCTCGGATTTGGGGGGGGGACTACGAGCAGTACTTC CASSPRIWGGDYEQYF
TRBJ2-6 - TRBV30 TRBD1 TGTGCCTGGAGTGTGGGGGACAGGGGGCAGTCTGGGGCCAACGTCCTGACTTTC CAWSVGDRGQSGANVLTF
TRBJ1-3 - TRBV2 - TGTGCCAGCAGCCGTCGACAGAACTCTGGAAACACCATATATTTT CASSRRQNSGNTIYF
TRBJ2-7 few TRBV6-1 - TGTGCCAGCAGTGAGCAGGAGGATTTCAACTACGAGCAGTACTTC CASSEQEDFNYEQYF
TRBJ2-7 - TRBV7-2 TRBD2 TGTGCCAGCAGCTTTAGCGGGGGTTATTCCTACGAGCAGTACTTC CASSFSGGYSYEQYF
TRBJ1-6 few TRBV25-1 - TGTGCCAGCAGTGAGTTCACGGGGGGCAGTTCACCCCTCCACTTT CASSEFTGGSSPLHF
TRBJ1-3 few TRBV4-1 - TGCGCCAGCAGCCAAGATCCGGTCCTCGGAAACACCATATATTTT CASSQDPVLGNTIYF
TRBJ2-7 few TRBV30 TRBD1 TGTGCCTGGAGTGAAGACGCCTTGGGACAGGGTTACGAGCAGTACTTC CAWSEDALGQGYEQYF
TRBJ2-7 many TRBV18 TRBD1 TGTGCCAGCTCACCATACGGGACAGGGACGTACGAGCAGTACTTC CASSPYGTGTYEQYF
TRBJ2-6 - TRBV6-5 - TGTGCCAGCAGTCGACTCGACTCTGGGGCCAACGTCCTGACTTTC CASSRLDSGANVLTF
TRBJ2-7 - TRBV4-3 TRBD2 TGCGCCAGCAGCCAAGATCTAAGCGGGGCCTCATACGAGCAGTACTTC CASSQDLSGASYEQYF
TRBJ1-5 few TRBV4-1 - TGCGCCAGCAGCCCCCAGGACACAGGCAATCAGCCCCAGCATTTT CASSPQDTGNQPQHF
TRBJ1-6 many TRBV7-9 TRBD1 TGTGCCAGCAGCCAAGGACAGGCTCCTAATTCACCCCTCCACTTT CASSQGQAPNSPLHF
TRBJ1-5 - TRBV5-5 - TGTGCCAGCAGCTTGGGACAGGATAATCAGCCCCAGCATTTT CASSLGQDNQPQHF